This TCR beta chain appears in the sequencing data of a study of beta chain features in type 1 diabetes (dated by TCRdb to the late 2010s). At the level of the whole study: Patients and healthy donors did not differ in mean age, gender distribution, total cell number or subset yield. A total of 107,917,701 sorted cells were examined across all samples, and the number of cells per subset was strongly correlated with RNA yield. The study compared the TCRB repertoires of sorted circulating CD4+ T cell subsets in recently diagnosed type 1 diabetes patients with those in matched healthy donors. Whereas all 30 or so donors provided naive and central memory subsets, regulatory and stem cell-like memory subsets were isolated from just 8 patients and about 8 healthy donors.

Findings and caveats that apply to the study as a whole: Because cDNA was sequenced instead of genomic DNA, highly expressing activated cells could be over-represented, though the groups showed no difference in activation or CD3 levels. Because small numbers of individuals were included in the HLA sub-analyses, any influence of HLA type on TCRB rearrangement was left unresolved. The naive, central memory and regulatory TCRB repertoires appeared to resemble one another more closely among patients than among healthy donors. At VDJ recombination sites, patients with type 1 diabetes made fewer insertions and deleted more nucleotides, a pattern implying thymic rearrangement abnormalities. In all four CD4+ subsets, TCRB CDR3 length was moderately but significantly shorter in type 1 diabetes patients. Shorter templates might have been favored by PCR, but patient and control samples were amplified and corrected together, so both groups would have been affected equally by any skew.

Each donor gave one peripheral blood draw, averaging approximately 110 mL, which was collected into heparinised tubes. A BD FACSAria II and a panel including CD45RO, CCR7, CD25, CD127, CD95 and CD27 were used to sort naive, central memory, regulatory and stem cell-like memory CD4+ T cells. Purity was above 98% for every sorted population. PBMCs were isolated immediately by Lymphoprep density gradient centrifugation and stained directly without culture. So that batch effects would be minimized, each experiment stained and sorted samples in pairs, pairing one healthy donor with one patient. This clone was found a few times. Its antigen is currently not known. The junction departs from germline at one end; a sequencing error may be responsible. The High Capacity cDNA Reverse Transcription Kit was used to reverse transcribe all of the isolated RNA, meaning that expressed TCRB transcripts were what got sequenced. Deep immunoSEQ sequencing was applied to naive, central memory and regulatory T cell samples, giving an average of around 3.8 million total reads per sample. Sorted cells were lysed in RLT buffer and RNA was extracted with DNase-treated RNeasy Micro or Mini kits, depending on cell number. To prevent cross-contamination, every cell subset was processed on its own, while patient and healthy donor samples were processed together. Using the immunoSEQ multiplex PCR, TCRB sequences were amplified from cDNA into 87-bp fragments spanning the CDR3 region. The amplicons were sequenced using the Illumina HiSeq platform. The source study handled its data this way. Synthetic template baselines were used to correct PCR bias computationally, reads within Hamming distance 2 were collapsed together, and singletons that could not be merged were discarded. Reads were aligned against IMGT to assign V, D and J genes, CDR3 length and insertions or deletions at six rearrangement sites. Within each subset, clonotype counts were normalized to the number of sorted cells before true diversity and Gini coefficients were calculated with the tcR R package. The overlap coefficient, calculated on TCRB nucleotide sequences, was used to quantify repertoire sharing. As a proxy for the pre-selection repertoire, out-of-frame TCRB sequences from naive cells were analyzed. What TCRdb holds here is the immuneACCESS table cut down to in-frame rearrangements. Part of the clones is not present; checked against another copy, under half of the missing clones reflect an unresolved V gene, and the others are unexplained. Clone size and the V and J calls come from that table; the DNA yielded D and trimming. The sample data list more than 250,000 clones, and roughly an eighth of these were observed just once. The ten most abundant clones make up over 0.015% of the sample.

This TCR came from a man younger than 45 with type 1 diabetes. Input material: naive CD4+ T cells from blood. The cell subset or site label on this specimen signifies: true naive CD4+ T cells.

CDR3 reads: CASSPLRDNRPQHF. The DNA sequence is TGTGCCAGCAGTCCCCTCCGGGACAATCGGCCCCAGCATTTT. The chain links TRBV27 with TRBJ1-5; a weak D assignment points to TRBD1 (6 bases agree). There are 14 amino acids in the CDR3, from cysteine to phenylalanine inclusive. The entry retains the CDR3 DNA only, 42 bases that are in frame from base 1. Per the germline V gene (reference sequence), MNHEY is the CDR1 and SMNVEV is the CDR2.